What follows are 19 T cell receptor beta chains derived from one specimen sequenced in a study of siplizumab effects on memory and regulatory T cells. Sequencing used immunoSEQ multiplex PCR; TCRdb keeps in-frame clones, though not all of them. The sample holds some 46,000 clones, 93% seen once. Sequencing was done on a sample of CD8+ T cells sorted from blood. The receptors were gathered from a human donor in good health.

The J gene is TRBJ2-1, the V gene TRBV27; the D is unclear. The CDR3 sequence is 12 residues long. V was trimmed by 5 bases and J by 6 bases, leaving 8 bases between them. Germline CDR1 and CDR2: MNHEY and SMNVEV (reference sequence). CDR3 amino acids: CASSQTPNEQFF. As DNA, the CDR3 is TGTGCCAGCAGTCAAACCCCCAATGAGCAGTTCTTC.

V is TRBV9 and J is TRBJ2-3; the match to TRBD2 covers 7 bases. Germline V lookup: CDR1 SGDLS, CDR2 YYNGEE. The V gene end was trimmed by 5 bases and the J gene end by 0 bases; junction bases not matched to a gene: 12. CDR3 length: 17 residues. This chain's CDR3 is CASSDGLGQPSTDTQYF. CDR3 in DNA: TGTGCCAGCAGTGACGGACTAGGGCAACCTAGCACAGATACGCAGTATTTT.

This sequence joins TRBV6-4 and TRBJ2-2, with 8 bases that match TRBD2. The CDR3 is made up of 15 amino acids. CDR1 MRHNA and CDR2 SNTAGT come from the germline V gene. V shed 6 bases, J shed 5 bases, and the junction held 8 bases outside the gene matches. CDR3 DNA: TGTGCCAGCAGCCTTCGGGAGGGCGAGACCGGGGAGCTGTTTTTT. It is translated as CASSLREGETGELFF.

V usage is TRBV4-1 and J usage is TRBJ2-7, with 9 nucleotides matching TRBD1. Per the germline V gene, CDR1 is MGHRA and CDR2 is YSYEKL. The V gene end was trimmed by 2 bases and the J gene end by 3 bases; junction bases not matched to a gene: 11. CDR3 length: 17 amino acids. The CDR3 DNA reads as TGCGCCAGCAGCCAAAGGGTACCCCGGGACAGGGACTACGAGCAGTACTTC. It is translated as CASSQRVPRDRDYEQYF.

The rearrangement links TRBV5-1 to TRBJ1-2, with D unresolved. Trimming cost V 3 bases and J 4 bases, with 13 bases left between them. CDR1 is SGHRS, CDR2 YFSETQ, per germline. The CDR3 totals 14 residues. In nucleotides, the CDR3 is TGCGCCAGCAGCTCCCTCAGTGAAGTCTATGGCTACACCTTC. It yields the protein CASSSLSEVYGYTF.

The chain joins TRBV10-3 to TRBJ2-7, with D tentatively TRBD2 (7 bases). The germline V and J ends were trimmed by 6 bases and 0 bases, with 18 bases remaining between them. The germline V gene encodes CDR1 ENHRY and CDR2 SYGVKD. This CDR3 spans 16 amino acids. The CDR3 sequence: CAISENDRTSSYEQYF. CDR3 in DNA: TGTGCCATCAGCGAAAACGACAGGACTAGCTCCTACGAGCAGTACTTC.

As DNA, the CDR3 is TGCGCCAGCAGCACCCGACCCGGAGGGGCCGGCACTGAAGCTTTCTTT. It yields the protein CASSTRPGGAGTEAFF. V and J are TRBV5-1 and TRBJ1-1, with TRBD1 as a possible D gene (5 bases). The V end lost 4 bases, the J end lost 4 bases, and 20 bases lay between the germline ends. From germline, CDR1 is SGHRS and CDR2 YFSETQ. This CDR3 region has 16 residues.

The chain links TRBV7-9 to TRBJ2-3; TRBD2 agrees at 10 bases. Looked up from germline, CDR1 is SEHNR and CDR2 is FQNEAQ (reference sequence). The V gene end was trimmed by 4 bases and the J gene end by 3 bases; junction bases not matched to a gene: 13. CDR3 length: 18 amino acids. The CDR3 region has the DNA TGTGCCAGCAGCTCTCCTATAGATAATAGCGGGAGGACAGATACGCAGTATTTT. As protein: CASSSPIDNSGRTDTQYF.

The gene calls are TRBV2 and TRBJ2-3, with TRBD1 identical over 8 bases. The CDR3 extends over 15 amino acids. V lost 5 bases, J lost 4 bases, and 8 bases stayed unmatched. CDR1 is SNHLY, CDR2 FYNNEI, per germline. The CDR3 sequence is CASSSTGDRADTQYF. For the CDR3, the DNA is TGTGCCAGCAGTTCGACAGGGGATCGTGCAGATACGCAGTATTTT. Combining the CDR3 with reference TRBV2 and TRBJ2-3 gives the whole variable domain EPEVTQTPSHQVTQMGQEVILRCVPISNHLYFYWYRQILGQKVEFLVSFYNNEISEKSEIFDDQFSVERPDGSNFTLKIRSTKLEDSAMYFCASSSTGDRADTQYFGPGTRLTVL.

The chain is built from TRBV19 and TRBJ2-1, with TRBD1 matching over 8 bases. The CDR3 covers 15 residues. Germline CDR1 reads LNHDA; CDR2 reads SQIVND (reference sequence). V shed 3 bases, J shed 4 bases, and the junction held 5 bases outside the gene matches. The CDR3 DNA is TGTGCCAGTAGTATTGGGCAGGGGGCTTACAATGAGCAGTTCTTC. Amino acids: CASSIGQGAYNEQFF.

This clone was observed a single time. V and J are TRBV10-3 and TRBJ1-1; 7 bases are shared with TRBD1. Germline V gene lookup returns CDR1 ENHRY and CDR2 SYGVKD. The V gene end was trimmed by 9 bases and the J gene end by 6 bases; junction bases not matched to a gene: 13. The CDR3 has 14 residues. CDR3 in DNA: TGTGCCATTTCAGTCGCGGGAGGGGGCGCTGAAGCTTTCTTT. Amino acids: CAISVAGGGAEAFF.

The CDR3 loop reads CASSLNRVEKLFF. DNA for the CDR3: TGTGCCAGCAGTTTGAACAGAGTTGAAAAACTGTTTTTT. The chain couples TRBV27 to TRBJ1-4; D uncertain. This CDR3 has 13 amino acids. Trimming shortened V by 3 bases and J by 7 bases, and 9 bases separated the two germline ends. From germline, CDR1 is MNHEY and CDR2 SMNVEV (reference sequence).

This chain links TRBV6-4 with TRBJ1-6; no firm D call. The germline V and J ends were trimmed by 2 bases and 8 bases, with 13 bases remaining between them. Germline CDR1 and CDR2: MRHNA and SNTAGT. The CDR3 loop spans 15 amino acids. For the CDR3, the DNA is TGTGCCAGCAGTGACGGGGATTCGGCTCATTCACCCCTCCACTTT. It is translated as CASSDGDSAHSPLHF.

The rearrangement links TRBV10-3 to TRBJ2-1, with TRBD1 identical over 7 bases. CDR1 and CDR2 (germline): ENHRY, SYGVKD. This CDR3 region has 14 residues. V lost 3 bases to trimming and J lost 7 bases; unmatched junction nucleotides: 6. The CDR3 reads CAISDGQAWNEQFF. In nucleotides, the CDR3 is TGTGCCATCAGTGACGGACAGGCGTGGAATGAGCAGTTCTTC.

This chain links TRBV6-1 with TRBJ2-7; unclear D gene. Germline V gene sequence: CDR1 MNHNS, CDR2 SASEGT. This CDR3 spans 12 amino acids. V gave up 2 bases and J gave up 3 bases, with 5 bases separating them. CDR3 residues: CASSELGYEQYF. The CDR3 region has the DNA TGTGCCAGCAGTGAATTGGGCTACGAGCAGTACTTC.

V gene TRBV5-4 combines with J gene TRBJ2-1; TRBD1 agrees at 7 bases. Germline trimming cut 4 bases from V and 0 bases from J; bases unmatched to any gene: 7. The CDR3 extends over 16 amino acids. Germline loops: CDR1 SGHNT, CDR2 YYREEE (reference sequence). The CDR3: CASSQEQGSSYNEQFF. In DNA form, the CDR3 reads TGTGCCAGCAGCCAAGAACAGGGGAGCTCCTACAATGAGCAGTTCTTC.

The chain is built from TRBV28 and TRBJ2-2, with D maybe TRBD2 (6 bases). This CDR3 contains 15 residues. The germline gives CDR1 MDHEN, CDR2 SYDVKM. The V end was cut by 2 bases, the J end by 7 bases, with 14 bases between. CDR3 amino acids: CASSLRGIPDGELFF. The CDR3 DNA sequence: TGTGCCAGCAGTTTACGGGGGATCCCTGACGGGGAGCTGTTTTTT. The whole variable domain, remainder taken from reference TRBV28 and TRBJ2-2, is DVKVTQSSRYLVKRTGEKVFLECVQDMDHENMFWYRQDPGLGLRLIYFSYDVKMKEKGDIPEGYSVSREKKERFSLILESASTNQTSMYLCASSLRGIPDGELFFGEGSRLTVL.

This clone appeared a single time. The gene calls are TRBV9 and TRBJ2-2; 8 bases fit TRBD1. V gave up 0 bases and J gave up 0 bases; unmatched junction bases: 4. This CDR3 comprises 17 residues. Germline V gene data show CDR1 as SGDLS and CDR2 as YYNGEE. The CDR3: CASSVAPGQANTGELFF. CDR3 nucleotides: TGTGCCAGCAGCGTAGCCCCGGGACAGGCGAACACCGGGGAGCTGTTTTTT.

The chain employs TRBV25-1 and TRBJ1-1; unclear D gene. V dropped 2 bases and J dropped 6 bases, with 10 bases sitting between them. Per germline, CDR1 MGHDK and CDR2 SYGVNS. The CDR3 runs 13 residues. CDR3 sequence: CASSEAAGPEAFF. CDR3 in DNA: TGTGCCAGCAGTGAAGCTGCAGGACCTGAAGCTTTCTTT.